The entry below describes one T cell receptor (beta chain). Its antigen is not identified. The data originate from a study of cytomegalovirus exposure and HLA in healthy donors. Study-level results: A missense DCLRE1C variant was associated with V- and J-gene trimming of TCR beta chains in a later analysis, and an independent cohort replicated the association.

The PCR had 60 Vbeta and 13 Jbeta primers. The protocol was immunoSEQ multiplex PCR, while the TCRdb copy is restricted to in-frame clones and leaves out a portion. The sample records about 160,000 clones, 60% to 80% being singletons. The receptor's source is a man aged 18 to 29 in good health and CMV-seropositive. The sequenced sample was PBMCs.

In DNA form, the CDR3 reads TGTGCCAGCAGCCGCGCTGCCGGGACAGGGGGTTTCTTCGAGGGAAATGAGCAGTTCTTC. Its translation is CASSRAAGTGGFFEGNEQFF. The rearrangement uses TRBV5-4 and TRBJ2-1; 11 bases align to TRBD1. The CDR3 is 20 residues long. After removal of 4 bases from V and 7 bases from J, the junction contained 22 bases not matched to a gene. Germline V gene lookup returns CDR1 SGHNT and CDR2 YYREEE (reference sequence).